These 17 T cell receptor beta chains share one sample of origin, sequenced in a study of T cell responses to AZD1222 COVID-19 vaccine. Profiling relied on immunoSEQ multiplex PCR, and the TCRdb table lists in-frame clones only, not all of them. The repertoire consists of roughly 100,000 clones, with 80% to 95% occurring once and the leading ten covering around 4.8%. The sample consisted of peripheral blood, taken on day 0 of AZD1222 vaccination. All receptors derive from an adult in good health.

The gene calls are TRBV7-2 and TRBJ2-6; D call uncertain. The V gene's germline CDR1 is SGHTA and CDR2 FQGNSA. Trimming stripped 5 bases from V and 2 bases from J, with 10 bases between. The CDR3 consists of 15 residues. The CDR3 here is CASSRDGAGANVLTF. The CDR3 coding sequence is TGTGCCAGCAGCCGCGATGGGGCTGGGGCCAACGTCCTGACTTTC.

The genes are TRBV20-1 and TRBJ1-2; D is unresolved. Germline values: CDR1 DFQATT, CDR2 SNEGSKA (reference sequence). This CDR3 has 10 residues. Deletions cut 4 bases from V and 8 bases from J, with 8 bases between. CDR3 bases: TGCAGTGCTAAGGGCAGGGGCTACACCTTC. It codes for CSAKGRGYTF.

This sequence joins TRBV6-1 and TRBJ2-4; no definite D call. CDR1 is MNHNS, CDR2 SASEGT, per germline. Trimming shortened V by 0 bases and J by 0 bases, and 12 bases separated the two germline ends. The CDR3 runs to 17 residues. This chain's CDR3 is CASSEALDPIAKNIQYF. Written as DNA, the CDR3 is TGTGCCAGCAGTGAAGCCCTGGACCCAATAGCCAAAAACATTCAGTACTTC.

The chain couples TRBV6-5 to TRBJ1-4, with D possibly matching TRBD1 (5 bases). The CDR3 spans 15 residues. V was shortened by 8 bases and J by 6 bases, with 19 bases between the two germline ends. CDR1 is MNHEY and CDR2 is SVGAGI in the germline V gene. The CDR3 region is CASGGSKRSYEKLFF. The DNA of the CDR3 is TGTGCCAGCGGGGGATCTAAAAGATCCTATGAAAAACTGTTTTTT.

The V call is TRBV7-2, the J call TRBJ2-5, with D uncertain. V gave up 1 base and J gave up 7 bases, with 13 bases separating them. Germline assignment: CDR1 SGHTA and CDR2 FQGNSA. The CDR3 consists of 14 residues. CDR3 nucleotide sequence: TGTGCCAGCAGCTTAGTTGGGTGGCCCGCGACCCAGTACTTC. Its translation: CASSLVGWPATQYF.

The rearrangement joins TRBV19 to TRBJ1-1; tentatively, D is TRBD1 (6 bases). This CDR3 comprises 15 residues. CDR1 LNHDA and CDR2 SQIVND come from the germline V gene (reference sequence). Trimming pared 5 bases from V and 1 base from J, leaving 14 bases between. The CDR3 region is CASSEGGWGNTEAFF. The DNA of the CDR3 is TGTGCCAGTAGTGAGGGGGGATGGGGGAACACTGAAGCTTTCTTT.

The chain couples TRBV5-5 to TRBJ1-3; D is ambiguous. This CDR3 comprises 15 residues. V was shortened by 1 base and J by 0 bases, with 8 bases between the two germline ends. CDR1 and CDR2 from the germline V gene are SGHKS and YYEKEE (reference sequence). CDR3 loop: CASSLQYDSGNTIYF. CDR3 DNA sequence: TGTGCCAGCAGCTTGCAGTACGACTCTGGAAACACCATATATTTT.

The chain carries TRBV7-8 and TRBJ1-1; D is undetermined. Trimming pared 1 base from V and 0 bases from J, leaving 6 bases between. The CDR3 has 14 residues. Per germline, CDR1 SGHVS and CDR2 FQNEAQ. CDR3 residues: CASSLGHMNTEAFF. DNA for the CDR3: TGTGCCAGCAGCTTAGGACACATGAACACTGAAGCTTTCTTT. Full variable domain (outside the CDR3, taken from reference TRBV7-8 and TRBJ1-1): GAGVSQSPRYKVAKRGQDVALRCDPISGHVSLFWYQQALGQGPEFLTYFQNEAQLDKSGLPSDRFFAERPEGSVSTLKIQRTQQEDSAVYLCASSLGHMNTEAFFGQGTRLTVV.

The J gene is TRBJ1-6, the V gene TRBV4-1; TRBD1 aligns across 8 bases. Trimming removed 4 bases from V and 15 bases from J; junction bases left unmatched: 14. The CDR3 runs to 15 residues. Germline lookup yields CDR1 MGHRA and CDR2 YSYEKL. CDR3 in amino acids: CASSLGQGRLERLHF. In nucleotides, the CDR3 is TGCGCCAGCAGCCTCGGACAGGGCCGCTTAGAACGCCTCCACTTT.

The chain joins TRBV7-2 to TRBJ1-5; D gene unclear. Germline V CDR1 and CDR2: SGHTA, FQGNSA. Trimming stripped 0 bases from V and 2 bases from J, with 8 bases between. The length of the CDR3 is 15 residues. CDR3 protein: CASSLAGMGNQPQHF. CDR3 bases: TGTGCCAGCAGCTTAGCGGGCATGGGCAATCAGCCCCAGCATTTT.

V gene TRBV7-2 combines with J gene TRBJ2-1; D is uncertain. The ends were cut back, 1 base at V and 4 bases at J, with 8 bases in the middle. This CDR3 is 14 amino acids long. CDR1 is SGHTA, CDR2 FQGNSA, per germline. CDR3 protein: CASSLVVGYNEQFF. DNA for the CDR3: TGTGCCAGCAGCTTAGTGGTCGGGTACAATGAGCAGTTCTTC.

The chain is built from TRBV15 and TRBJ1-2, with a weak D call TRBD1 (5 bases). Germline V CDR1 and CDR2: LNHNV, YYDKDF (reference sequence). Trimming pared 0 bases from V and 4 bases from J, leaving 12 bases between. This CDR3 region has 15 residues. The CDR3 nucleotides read TGTGCCACCAGCAGAGAAGGGACCGGAGGCTATGGCTACACCTTC. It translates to CATSREGTGGYGYTF. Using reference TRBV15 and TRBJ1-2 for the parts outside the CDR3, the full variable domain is DAMVIQNPRYQVTQFGKPVTLSCSQTLNHNVMYWYQQKSSQAPKLLFHYYDKDFNNEADTPDNFQSRRPNTSFCFLDIRSPGLGDTAMYLCATSREGTGGYGYTFGSGTRLTVV.

CDR3 coding DNA: TGCGCCACCCGTCTTTCGGAGGGCTCCTACGAGCAGTACTTC. As protein: CATRLSEGSYEQYF. The rearrangement uses TRBV5-1 and TRBJ2-7; D perhaps matches TRBD2 (6 bases). Trimming pared 9 bases from V and 0 bases from J, leaving 16 bases between. This CDR3 has 14 amino acids. Germline V gene lookup returns CDR1 SGHRS and CDR2 YFSETQ.

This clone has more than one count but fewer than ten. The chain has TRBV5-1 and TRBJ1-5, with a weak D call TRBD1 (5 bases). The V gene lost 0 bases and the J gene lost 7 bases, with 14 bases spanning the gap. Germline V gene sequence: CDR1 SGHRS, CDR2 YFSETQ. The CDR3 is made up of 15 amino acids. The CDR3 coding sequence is TGCGCCAGCAGCTTGGATGGGGCAGGGAACCAGCCCCAGCATTTT. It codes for CASSLDGAGNQPQHF.

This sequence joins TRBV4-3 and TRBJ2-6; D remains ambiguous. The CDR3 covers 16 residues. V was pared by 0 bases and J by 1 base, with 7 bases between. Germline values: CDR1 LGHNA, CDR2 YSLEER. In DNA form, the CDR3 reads TGCGCCAGCAGCCAAGAATGGGGTTCTGGGGCCAACGTCCTGACTTTC. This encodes CASSQEWGSGANVLTF.

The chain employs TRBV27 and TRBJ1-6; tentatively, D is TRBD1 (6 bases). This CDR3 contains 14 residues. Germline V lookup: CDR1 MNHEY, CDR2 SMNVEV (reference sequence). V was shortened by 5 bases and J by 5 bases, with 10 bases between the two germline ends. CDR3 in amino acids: CASSLQGHNSPLHF. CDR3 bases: TGTGCCAGCAGTCTCCAGGGGCATAATTCACCCCTCCACTTT.

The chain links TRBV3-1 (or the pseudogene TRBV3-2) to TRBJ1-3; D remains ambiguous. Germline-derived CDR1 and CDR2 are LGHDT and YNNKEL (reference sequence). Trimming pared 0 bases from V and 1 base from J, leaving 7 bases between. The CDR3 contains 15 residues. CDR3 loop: CASSQDTVSGNTIYF. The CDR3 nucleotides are TGTGCCAGCAGCCAAGATACAGTTTCTGGAAACACCATATATTTT.